The clone carrying this TCR beta chain turned up a few times. The second PCR ran 7 to 11 cycles with a sample-barcoded 5' primer and J-beta primers. TCRdb reanalysed the 5' RACE reads using MiXCR and keeps one entry per CDR3 protein. The sample lists just under 750,000 distinct CDR3 sequences; 20% to 25% were seen once. The data were obtained in a study of blood T cells in healthy people across ages. V trimming: 6 bases; J trimming: 2 bases; junction bases outside the gene matches: 7. This CDR3 region has 15 residues. Per germline, CDR1 SNHLY and CDR2 FYNNEI. Samples had at least 6 million PBMCs isolated from them.

V gene TRBV2 combines with J gene TRBJ2-1, with 7 bases identical to TRBD1. The source material was blood. The TCR comes from a man aged 70-80 years in good health. CDR3 protein: CASRKQGLTYNEQFF. DNA for the CDR3: TGTGCCAGCAGAAAACAGGGGTTAACCTACAATGAGCAGTTCTTC.